These T cell receptor beta chains were read from a single sample in a study of graft-versus-host responses after intestinal transplantation. These receptors' antigens are unknown. The repertoire was sequenced with immunoSEQ multiplex PCR; TCRdb's copy has only in-frame clones and lacks some. The data show more than 90,000 clones, approximately 92% seen once. Sequencing was performed on unstimulated CD8+ T cells sorted from spleen or lymph node cells, taken before intestinal transplant. These receptors all stem from a human donor who received an intestinal transplant. Each CDR3 is given with its conserved first and last residue. A D gene is named only where the DNA matches it firmly. Expanded clones are given a class, and other clones once, few, many or no size at all.

J,D,V,size,length,CDR3,DNA
TRBJ2-3,.,TRBV10-2,.,14,CASSPGQRTDTQYF,TGCGCCAGCAGTCCCGGACAGCGCACAGATACGCAGTATTTT
TRBJ1-2,TRBD1,TRBV27,.,14,CASSVAGTGLGYTF,TGTGCCAGCAGTGTAGCCGGGACAGGGCTGGGCTACACCTTC
TRBJ1-1,.,TRBV5-1,.,13,CASSYGGNTEAFF,TGCGCCAGCAGCTACGGGGGTAACACTGAAGCTTTCTTT
TRBJ1-6,.,TRBV28,.,13,CASSDSHNSPLHF,TGTGCCAGCAGTGACAGTCATAATTCACCCCTCCACTTT
TRBJ2-7,TRBD2,TRBV6-1,.,13,CASGVAGYYEQYF,TGTGCCAGCGGGGTAGCGGGGTACTACGAGCAGTACTTC
TRBJ2-6,.,TRBV7-9,.,14,CASSVSSGANVLTF,TGTGCCAGCAGCGTCAGCTCTGGGGCCAACGTCCTGACTTTC
TRBJ2-7,TRBD2,TRBV7-6,.,16,CASSGLAGGNRYEQYF,TGTGCCAGCAGTGGACTAGCGGGAGGGAATCGCTACGAGCAGTACTTC
TRBJ1-3,.,TRBV30,once,13,CAWNVGVGNTIYF,TGTGCCTGGAATGTGGGAGTCGGAAACACCATATATTTT
TRBJ1-5,TRBD1,TRBV6-5,once,13,CASSRGPNQPQHF,TGTGCCAGCAGTAGGGGGCCGAATCAGCCCCAGCATTTT
TRBJ2-7,TRBD1,TRBV18,.,13,CASSPTGLNEQYF,TGTGCCAGCTCGCCGACAGGGTTAAACGAGCAGTACTTC
TRBJ1-6,TRBD1,TRBV7-2,.,14,CASSPDRGHSPLHF,TGTGCCAGCAGCCCGGACAGGGGGCACTCACCCCTCCACTTT
TRBJ2-1,.,TRBV6-6,.,16,CASSYSLSQGYNEQFF,TGTGCCAGCAGTTACTCACTATCGCAAGGCTACAATGAGCAGTTCTTC
TRBJ1-2,.,TRBV29-1,.,15,CSVEDFREIFYGYTF,TGCAGCGTTGAAGATTTTCGGGAAATTTTCTATGGCTACACCTTC
TRBJ1-1,.,TRBV5-1,.,14,CASSIWTDSTEAFF,TGCGCCAGCAGCATTTGGACAGATTCCACTGAAGCTTTCTTT
TRBJ2-7,TRBD1,TRBV4-3,.,15,CASSQGRGQDYEQYF,TGCGCCAGCAGCCAAGGTCGGGGACAGGACTACGAGCAGTACTTC
TRBJ1-2,.,TRBV4-1,.,14,CASSPQVGAKGYTF,TGCGCCAGCAGCCCCCAGGTTGGGGCGAAAGGCTACACCTTC
TRBJ2-1,TRBD1,TRBV12-5,.,17,CASGPPGSGQGYNEQFF,TGTGCTAGTGGTCCCCCCGGTTCGGGACAGGGGTACAATGAGCAGTTCTTC
TRBJ1-3,.,TRBV7-5,.,18,CARSLACGGLTSGNTIYF,TGTGCCAGAAGCTTAGCTTGTGGAGGGCTAACCTCTGGAAACACCATATATTTT
TRBJ1-2,.,TRBV2,.,14,CASRLGLTDYGYTF,TGTGCCAGCAGACTAGGACTTACGGACTATGGCTACACCTTC
TRBJ2-2,.,TRBV7-9,.,12,CASRFLTGELFF,TGTGCCAGCAGATTCCTCACCGGGGAGCTGTTTTTT
TRBJ1-1,TRBD1,TRBV27,.,15,CASNSRTGPNTEAFF,TGTGCCAGCAACTCCCGGACAGGACCGAACACTGAAGCTTTCTTT
TRBJ2-5,.,TRBV30,.,17,CAWFKQEFGTSQGTQYF,TGTGCCTGGTTCAAACAGGAATTCGGGACTTCTCAAGGGACCCAGTACTTC
TRBJ2-1,.,TRBV19,.,12,CASSIEWNEQFF,TGTGCCAGTAGTATCGAGTGGAATGAGCAGTTCTTC
TRBJ2-7,TRBD2,TRBV11-3,.,15,CASSLGSAGIYEQYF,TGTGCCAGCAGCTTAGGGTCAGCGGGGATCTACGAGCAGTACTTC
TRBJ2-7,TRBD1,TRBV30,.,12,CAWDPDRNGLGF,TGTGCCTGGGACCCGGACAGGAACGGCCTAGGGTTC
TRBJ1-1,.,TRBV27,.,13,CASSERLGTEAFF,TGTGCCAGCAGTGAGCGTTTGGGCACTGAAGCTTTCTTT
TRBJ1-2,TRBD1,TRBV29-1,.,13,CSVFSGGLYGYTF,TGCAGCGTTTTCTCAGGGGGCCTCTATGGCTACACCTTC
TRBJ2-1,TRBD2,TRBV19,.,16,CASSWTSGSSYNEQFF,TGTGCCAGTAGTTGGACTAGCGGGAGCTCCTACAATGAGCAGTTCTTC
TRBJ2-5,TRBD1,TRBV10-1,.,15,CASIRTGGAQETQYF,TGCGCCAGCATTCGGACAGGGGGTGCCCAAGAGACCCAGTACTTC
TRBJ1-4,TRBD1,TRBV19,.,13,CATKTGGLEKLFF,TGTGCCACCAAGACAGGGGGCCTTGAAAAACTGTTTTTT